These 30 T cell receptor beta chains were all obtained from the same sample, sequenced in a study of response to subunit inactivated influenza vaccine. Each CDR3 protein gets one entry after TCRdb re-called the RT-PCR reads with MiXCR. The repertoire holds about 520,000 distinct CDR3 sequences, with 25% as singletons. The specimen was CD4+ T cells sorted from PBMCs, collected roughly 5 days after vaccination. The receptors here all came from a man aged 50-59 years who received an inactivated influenza vaccine.

Comment on this clonotype: One junction end disagrees with the germline gene, perhaps due to a read error. DNA for the CDR3: TGTGCCAGCAGCCGGGACGGGGGGAACTCTGAAGCTTTCTTT. Translation: CASSRDGGNSEAFF. The chain is built from TRBV11-2 and TRBJ1-1, with D tentatively TRBD1 (5 bases). Per the germline V gene, CDR1 is SGHAT and CDR2 is FQNNGV. The CDR3 loop spans 14 amino acids. Supplemented by reference TRBV11-2 and TRBJ1-1, the full variable domain reads EAGVAQSPRYKIIEKRQSVAFWCNPISGHATLYWYQQILGQGPKLLIQFQNNGVVDDSQLPKDRFSAERLKGVDSTLKIQPAKLEDSAVYLCASSRDGGNSEAFFGQGTRLTVV.

This sequence joins TRBV5-1 and TRBJ2-7; no clear D gene. The CDR3 runs 13 residues. In germline, CDR1 is SGHRS, CDR2 YFSETQ. Trimming removed 4 bases at V and 6 bases at J, with 14 bases between. CDR3 residues: CASSHGPTGEQYF. The CDR3 bases are TGCGCCAGCAGCCACGGACCGACGGGCGAGCAGTACTTC.

There are a few counts of this clonotype. V gene TRBV18 combines with J gene TRBJ2-3; TRBD2 aligns across 8 bases. Germline V gene data show CDR1 as KGHSH and CDR2 as LQKENI. CDR3 length: 16 residues. V shed 2 bases and J 6 bases; nucleotides not matched to a gene: 10. Here the CDR3 reads CASSPGAGGLKDTQYF. CDR3 bases: TGTGCCAGCTCACCAGGGGCGGGAGGCCTCAAGGATACGCAGTATTTT. Supplemented by reference TRBV18 and TRBJ2-3, the full variable domain reads NAGVMQNPRHLVRRRGQEARLRCSPMKGHSHVYWYRQLPEEGLKFMVYLQKENIIDESGMPKERFSAEFPKEGPSILRIQQVVRGDSAAYFCASSPGAGGLKDTQYFGPGTRLTVL.

With respect to this clonotype: A junction boundary mismatches the germline segment, possibly from a read error. This chain joins TRBV6-2 or TRBV6-3 and TRBJ2-3; D remains ambiguous. The germline V gene encodes CDR1 MNHEY and CDR2 SVGEGT. The CDR3 totals 14 residues. The CDR3 DNA follows: TGTGCCAGCAGATACTACTCGAGGCCAGATACGCAGTATTTT. It yields the protein CASRYYSRPDTQYF.

The V call is TRBV9, the J call TRBJ2-1; 8 bases are a match to TRBD1. CDR1 is SGDLS and CDR2 is YYNGEE in the germline V gene. The V segment lost 3 bases and the J segment 0 bases; nucleotides outside the gene matches: 8. This CDR3 has 17 amino acids. The CDR3, as DNA: TGTGCCAGCAGCGCCTTTAGCAGGGGGCTCTCCTACAATGAGCAGTTCTTC. The encoded protein is CASSAFSRGLSYNEQFF.

This clonotype was observed a few times. This rearrangement joins TRBV6-5 to TRBJ1-2; D ambiguous. V shed 0 bases and J shed 6 bases, with 8 bases lying between them. The CDR3 extends over 13 amino acids. Germline CDR1 reads MNHEY; CDR2 reads SVGAGI. CDR3 amino acids: CASSYSTQDGYTF. Here the CDR3 DNA reads TGTGCCAGCAGTTACTCGACGCAGGATGGCTACACCTTC.

The rearrangement joins TRBV7-2 to TRBJ1-1; maybe TRBD1 (5 bases). The germline CDR1 and CDR2 sequences are SGHTA and FQGNSA. Deletions cut 5 bases from V and 4 bases from J, with 14 bases between. This CDR3 is built from 14 residues. The CDR3 DNA is TGTGCCAGCAGCCGCCAAACTGGGGGCACTGAAGCTTTCTTT. Amino acid sequence: CASSRQTGGTEAFF.

This clonotype has more than one count but fewer than ten. The chain employs TRBV5-4 and TRBJ2-2; D possibly corresponds to TRBD2 (6 bases). The CDR3 totals 13 residues. CDR1 SGHNT and CDR2 YYREEE come from the germline V gene (reference sequence). V shed 5 bases and J shed 7 bases, with 12 bases lying between them. The CDR3 loop is CASSLAVVGELFF. CDR3 DNA sequence: TGTGCCAGCAGTTTAGCGGTGGTCGGGGAGCTGTTTTTT.

This clonotype has ten or more counts. The V and J genes are TRBV12-3 or TRBV12-4 and TRBJ1-2; the match to TRBD1 covers 7 bases. J gave up 2 bases and V 5 bases, and 2 bases lay outside the gene matches. This CDR3 contains 13 residues. CDR3 region: CASSVGQNYGYTF. The CDR3, as DNA: TGTGCCAGCAGTGTGGGACAGAACTATGGCTACACCTTC.

In its sample, this clonotype was seen many times. V gene TRBV6-1 combines with J gene TRBJ1-5, with TRBD1 matching over 7 bases. This CDR3 is 15 amino acids long. Germline CDR1 reads MNHNS; CDR2 reads SASEGT. V dropped 2 bases and J dropped 2; count of bases not matched to a gene: 3. The CDR3 DNA reads TGTGCCAGCAGTGAACGGGGACAGCGCAATCAGCCCCAGCATTTT. Translated: CASSERGQRNQPQHF.

This clonotype was seen more than once but under ten times. V gene TRBV7-9 combines with J gene TRBJ2-7, with a possible D match to TRBD1 (6 bases). The CDR3 is 17 residues long. Germline values: CDR1 SEHNR, CDR2 FQNEAQ (reference sequence). Trimming shortened V by 5 bases and J by 2 bases, and 22 bases separated the two germline ends. In DNA form, the CDR3 reads TGTGCCAGCAGCGTCCGCAGCCGGACAGAAATACCCTACGAGCAGTACTTC. It specifies CASSVRSRTEIPYEQYF.

The chain links TRBV24-1 to TRBJ2-3, with a possible D match to TRBD2 (7 bases). This CDR3 is built from 15 residues. The germline CDR1 and CDR2 sequences are KGHDR and SFDVKD. Between the trimmed V and J ends, which lost 5 bases and 6 bases, there was a span of 17 bases. The CDR3 loop reads CATSGKGGARDTQYF. The CDR3 DNA reads as TGTGCCACCAGTGGAAAGGGGGGGGCGAGGGATACGCAGTATTTT.

The chain employs TRBV7-2 and TRBJ1-5, with a possible D match to TRBD1 (5 bases). The V end was cut by 1 base, the J end by 1 base, with 8 bases between. Germline loops: CDR1 SGHTA, CDR2 FQGNSA. The CDR3 runs 15 residues. The CDR3 region has the DNA TGTGCCAGCAGCTTAGGGGGGATAAGCAATCAGCCCCAGCATTTT. Residues: CASSLGGISNQPQHF.

This clonotype was picked up many times. The chain recombines TRBV7-2 with TRBJ1-4; maybe TRBD1 (5 bases). Germline CDR1 SGHTA, CDR2 FQGNSA. The length of the CDR3 is 16 residues. Deletions cut 4 bases from V and 0 bases from J, with 12 bases between. The CDR3 region has the DNA TGTGCCAGCAGCTCTAGCACAGGAGCAACTAATGAAAAACTGTTTTTT. This translates into CASSSSTGATNEKLFF.

This chain connects TRBV24-1 to TRBJ2-1; TRBD1 agrees at 8 bases. The V gene's germline CDR1 is KGHDR and CDR2 SFDVKD. Unmatched junction bases numbered 3, after V lost 2 bases and J lost 4 bases. This CDR3 is built from 15 residues. The CDR3 DNA sequence: TGTGCCACCAGTGATTACGGGACAGGTTACAATGAGCAGTTCTTC. Translation: CATSDYGTGYNEQFF.

The table lists this clonotype with a few counts. The gene calls are TRBV20-1 and TRBJ1-2; D unclear. The V gene's germline CDR1 is DFQATT and CDR2 SNEGSKA (reference sequence). V shed 5 bases and J shed 0 bases, with 10 bases lying between them. This CDR3 has 13 amino acids. As DNA, the CDR3 is TGCAGTGCTGACGGGAAAGCTAACTATGGCTACACCTTC. Its translation: CSADGKANYGYTF.

This clonotype was recorded once. This chain joins TRBV5-1 and TRBJ1-1, with a tentative D call TRBD1 (5 bases). This CDR3 comprises 14 residues. V lost 4 bases and J 1 base, leaving 11 bases between the germline ends. Germline CDR1 is SGHRS and CDR2 is YFSETQ. CDR3 loop: CASSAGLPNTEAFF. CDR3 sequence (DNA): TGCGCCAGCAGCGCAGGGCTGCCGAACACTGAAGCTTTCTTT.

The chain employs TRBV28 and TRBJ2-7; 7 bases line up with TRBD2. Germline V lookup: CDR1 MDHEN, CDR2 SYDVKM. The CDR3 is 12 amino acids. V shed 8 bases, J shed 4 bases, and the junction held 5 bases outside the gene matches. DNA of the CDR3: TGTGCCAGCGCGGCTAGCGGTTACGAGCAGTACTTC. As protein: CASAASGYEQYF. The variable domain in full, with the rest retrieved from reference TRBV28 and TRBJ2-7, is DVKVTQSSRYLVKRTGEKVFLECVQDMDHENMFWYRQDPGLGLRLIYFSYDVKMKEKGDIPEGYSVSREKKERFSLILESASTNQTSMYLCASAASGYEQYFGPGTRLTVT.

In its sample, this clonotype was seen a few times. This chain connects TRBV5-1 to TRBJ2-1; D not certain. CDR1 SGHRS and CDR2 YFSETQ come from the germline V gene. This CDR3 spans 15 amino acids. Trimming took off 5 bases at V and 0 bases at J, with 12 bases between the two ends. The CDR3 nucleotides read TGCGCCAGCAGGTCCCTGGCCAGCTCCTACAATGAGCAGTTCTTC. Translated, it gives CASRSLASSYNEQFF.

This sequence joins TRBV5-1 and TRBJ2-5; no firm D call. This CDR3 is 12 amino acids long. V shed 8 bases and J shed 4 bases, with 12 bases lying between them. The germline CDR1 and CDR2 sequences are SGHRS and YFSETQ. DNA of the CDR3: TGCGCCAGTACACATGACCGAGAGACCCAGTACTTC. Its translation: CASTHDRETQYF. Full variable domain (rest looked up from reference TRBV5-1 and TRBJ2-5): KAGVTQTPRYLIKTRGQQVTLSCSPISGHRSVSWYQQTPGQGLQFLFEYFSETQRNKGNFPGRFSGRQFSNSRSEMNVSTLELGDSALYLCASTHDRETQYFGPGTRLLVL.

V usage is TRBV12-3 or TRBV12-4 and J usage is TRBJ1-2, with a possible D match to TRBD1 (5 bases). CDR3 length equals 12 residues. The V and J ends lost 6 bases and 8 bases respectively, with 13 bases between them. The CDR3 region has the DNA TGTGCCAGCAGAAAGGGACTTGGAGGCTACACCTTC. The encoded protein is CASRKGLGGYTF.

This clonotype turned up a few times. The V call is TRBV20-1, the J call TRBJ2-7, with TRBD2 matching 8 bases. J was trimmed by 5 bases and V by 2 bases; bases with no gene match: 8. Germline loops: CDR1 DFQATT, CDR2 SNEGSKA (reference sequence). This CDR3 has 14 residues. The CDR3 reads CSARRSGGLDEQYF. CDR3 nucleotides: TGCAGTGCTAGAAGGTCGGGAGGGCTAGACGAGCAGTACTTC.

The rearrangement uses TRBV29-1 and TRBJ2-2, with D perhaps matching TRBD1 (6 bases). CDR1 and CDR2 from the germline V gene are SQVTM and ANQGSEA. The CDR3 length is 12 residues. V gave up 4 bases and J gave up 4 bases, with 7 bases separating them. CDR3: CSVGTATGELFF. For the CDR3, the DNA is TGCAGCGTTGGGACAGCCACCGGGGAGCTGTTTTTT.

The chain recombines TRBV5-6 with TRBJ2-7, with D unclear. Per the germline V gene, CDR1 is SGHDT and CDR2 is YYEEEE. V lost 1 base and J 3 bases, leaving 11 bases between the germline ends. There are 14 residues in the CDR3. CDR3 protein: CASSLTAPNYEQYF. The CDR3 bases are TGTGCCAGCAGCTTGACGGCCCCAAACTACGAGCAGTACTTC.

This chain links TRBV7-2 with TRBJ1-6; a possible D gene is TRBD1 (6 bases). CDR1 SGHTA and CDR2 FQGNSA come from the germline V gene. There are 16 residues in the CDR3. Trimming stripped 1 base from V and 9 bases from J, with 16 bases between. The CDR3 here is CASSLVEGGSGSPLHF. Here the CDR3 DNA reads TGTGCCAGCAGCTTAGTAGAGGGGGGCTCGGGTTCACCCCTCCACTTT.

This chain uses TRBV14 with TRBJ2-1; 12 bases match TRBD2. This CDR3 contains 16 residues. Germline V gives CDR1 SGHDN, CDR2 FVKESK. Germline trimming cut 4 bases from V and 8 bases from J; bases unmatched to any gene: 9. CDR3 bases: TGTGCCAGCAGCCGAAGCCCTAGCGGGGGGGCGCATGAGCAGTTCTTC. As protein: CASSRSPSGGAHEQFF.

Details on this clonotype: An end of the junction does not agree with germline; a read error may underlie this. J is TRBJ2-1 and V is TRBV11-2, with TRBD2 matching over 7 bases. The germline CDR1 and CDR2 sequences are SGHAT and FQNNGV. This CDR3 spans 12 amino acids. Here the CDR3 DNA reads TGTGCCAGCAGTTCCTGGGAGGGCGGCGCGATCTTC. Protein product: CASSSWEGGAIF.

The rearrangement uses TRBV10-3 and TRBJ2-1; a weak D match, TRBD2 (6 bases). In germline, CDR1 is ENHRY, CDR2 SYGVKD. Trimming shortened V by 4 bases and J by 7 bases, and 14 bases separated the two germline ends. CDR3 length: 14 residues. The CDR3: CAISAGSGDNEQFF. DNA of the CDR3: TGTGCCATCAGTGCCGGCTCGGGGGATAATGAGCAGTTCTTC.

The chain joins TRBV5-1 to TRBJ2-3; 8 nucleotides match TRBD2. The V gene's germline CDR1 is SGHRS and CDR2 YFSETQ. The CDR3 is made up of 16 amino acids. J was trimmed by 2 bases and V by 3 bases; bases with no gene match: 8. CDR3 protein: CASSSAGTSATDTQYF. CDR3 in DNA: TGCGCCAGCAGCTCTGCCGGGACTAGTGCCACAGATACGCAGTATTTT.

This clonotype was detected a few times. The chain recombines TRBV4-2 with TRBJ2-3, with 12 bases aligning to TRBD2. Germline trimming cut 1 base from V and 6 bases from J; bases unmatched to any gene: 5. From germline, CDR1 is LGHNA and CDR2 YNFKEQ. CDR3 length equals 16 residues. CDR3 loop: CASSQGASGRVDTQYF. CDR3 nucleotide sequence: TGTGCCAGCAGCCAAGGGGCTAGCGGGAGGGTGGATACGCAGTATTTT.